The next 20 T cell receptor beta chains were all read from a single sample in a study of shared clonotypes between healthy human individuals (TCRdb year 2020). CD8 naive samples were obtained by positive selection for CCR7 among CD45RO-negative cells, yielding a CD45RA+CCR7+ population from which TemRA cells were excluded. Receptor libraries were prepared by the immunoSEQ multiplex PCR assay. The table was pulled from immuneACCESS by TCRdb, which kept in-frame rearrangements only. Such tables lose some clones; where checked, under half of the loss comes from unresolved V genes, and the rest has no known cause. The sample data list about 580,000 clones, and 98% of these were observed just once. The ten largest clones represent 0.3% of the sample. The material sequenced was naive CD8+ T cells sorted from blood. The label giving this sample's cell subset or site can be read as: CD45RA+CCR7+. The receptors shown here come from a man younger than 40 in good health.

The chain uses TRBV6-1 and TRBJ2-7, with D hard to call. The germline V and J ends were trimmed by 3 bases and 3 bases, with 6 bases remaining between them. This CDR3 has 12 amino acids. The germline V gene encodes CDR1 MNHNS and CDR2 SASEGT. In DNA, the CDR3 is TGTGCCAGCAGTGACTCGTTCTACGAGCAGTACTTC. It translates to CASSDSFYEQYF.

The CDR3 DNA reads as TGCAGCGGGACCCTATTGAACACTGAAGCTTTCTTT. This encodes CSGTLLNTEAFF. The rearrangement uses TRBV29-1 and TRBJ1-1; no clear D gene. Germline-derived CDR1 and CDR2 are SQVTM and ANQGSEA. Trimming left V 7 bases short and J 0 bases short, with 9 bases between. This CDR3 has 12 amino acids. Complete variable domain (other parts from reference TRBV29-1 and TRBJ1-1): SAVISQKPSRDICQRGTSLTIQCQVDSQVTMMFWYRQQPGQSLTLIATANQGSEATYESGFVIDKFPISRPNLTFSTLTVSNMSPEDSSIYLCSGTLLNTEAFFGQGTRLTVV.

The chain is built from TRBV2 and TRBJ2-3; TRBD2 matches at 9 bases. The CDR3 is 15 residues long. Trimming took 5 bases from V and 4 from J; bases not matched to a gene: 7. Germline CDR1 reads SNHLY; CDR2 reads FYNNEI. Here the CDR3 DNA reads TGTGCCAGCAGTCCGGGACTAGCAAGCGCAGATACGCAGTATTTT. Protein sequence: CASSPGLASADTQYF.

With regard to this clone: In the same sample, other DNA sequences code for this CDR3. The chain recombines TRBV7-9 with TRBJ2-7, with D hard to call. The CDR3 is 12 residues long. Germline values: CDR1 SEHNR, CDR2 FQNEAQ (reference sequence). V was trimmed by 5 bases and J by 4 bases, leaving 9 bases between them. CDR3 loop: CASSPLHYEQYF. CDR3 in DNA: TGTGCCAGCAGCCCCCTCCATTACGAGCAGTACTTC.

The rearrangement uses TRBV27 and TRBJ2-1; perhaps TRBD1 as D (6 bases). The germline V gene has CDR1 MNHEY and CDR2 SMNVEV (reference sequence). Between the trimmed V and J ends, which lost 5 bases and 4 bases, there was a span of 15 bases. The CDR3 is made up of 15 amino acids. The CDR3 nucleotides are TGTGCCAGCAGTCCGGGACACATTAGTTACAATGAGCAGTTCTTC. It encodes CASSPGHISYNEQFF.

The genes are TRBV27 and TRBJ2-1; 13 positions agree with TRBD2. The CDR3 runs 17 residues. The trim removed 2 bases at V and 5 bases at J, leaving 6 bases unmatched. Germline V CDR1 and CDR2: MNHEY, SMNVEV (reference sequence). The CDR3 loop is CASSLREGLAGNNEQFF. CDR3 nucleotides: TGTGCCAGCAGTTTACGGGAGGGACTAGCGGGGAACAATGAGCAGTTCTTC.

This sequence joins TRBV7-6 and TRBJ2-5; D gene uncertain. The ends were cut back, 5 bases at V and 5 bases at J, with 6 bases in the middle. The CDR3 runs to 11 residues. Germline CDR1 and CDR2: SGHVS and FNYEAQ. The CDR3 here is CASSRLETQYF. The CDR3 coding sequence is TGTGCCAGCAGCCGCCTGGAGACCCAGTACTTC.

J is TRBJ1-2 and V is TRBV5-4; the D gene is possibly TRBD1 (6 bases). Germline V CDR1 and CDR2: SGHNT, YYREEE (reference sequence). The CDR3 runs 13 residues. V lost 4 bases and J 4 bases, leaving 11 bases between the germline ends. CDR3 sequence (DNA): TGTGCCAGCAGCAACCCGGACAGCTATGGCTACACCTTC. This encodes CASSNPDSYGYTF.

In nucleotides, the CDR3 is TGTGCCAGCAGCTTAGACAGGGGAAGCGGGAGGAGGTCCTACGAGCAGTACTTC. Protein sequence: CASSLDRGSGRRSYEQYF. The chain is built from TRBV11-2 and TRBJ2-7; 9 positions agree with TRBD2. CDR3 length equals 18 residues. The junction had 10 bases not matched to a gene; V was cut back by 0 bases and J by 1 base. Germline V gene lookup returns CDR1 SGHAT and CDR2 FQNNGV.

V is TRBV10-3 and J is TRBJ2-7, with 7 bases that match TRBD2. The V gene end was trimmed by 2 bases and the J gene end by 3 bases; junction bases not matched to a gene: 4. The CDR3 is 14 residues long. Germline values: CDR1 ENHRY, CDR2 SYGVKD. CDR3 in DNA: TGTGCCATCAGTGAGGGCGGGAGTGTCTACGAGCAGTACTTC. It specifies CAISEGGSVYEQYF.

The chain links TRBV7-9 to TRBJ2-5, with 10 positions matching TRBD2. Germline CDR1 reads SEHNR; CDR2 reads FQNEAQ (reference sequence). There are 17 residues in the CDR3. V was clipped by 4 bases and J by 0 bases; unmatched bases: 8. The CDR3 coding sequence is TGTGCCAGCAGCTGGGGCCTTAGCGGGGGGTACCAAGAGACCCAGTACTTC. This codes for CASSWGLSGGYQETQYF.

At least ten counts were recorded for this clone. In the same sample, other DNA sequences code for this CDR3. This rearrangement joins TRBV4-3 to TRBJ2-7; TRBD1 agrees at 10 bases. Germline CDR1 LGHNA, CDR2 YSLEER. The V gene end was trimmed by 0 bases and the J gene end by 6 bases; junction bases not matched to a gene: 8. CDR3 length: 16 residues. The chain's CDR3 is CASSQDGGTGEGEQYF. The CDR3 DNA is TGCGCCAGCAGCCAAGATGGGGGGACAGGGGAAGGCGAGCAGTACTTC.

This rearrangement joins TRBV4-1 to TRBJ2-1; D not resolved. The CDR3 runs to 14 residues. Germline CDR1 is MGHRA and CDR2 is YSYEKL. V was clipped by 1 base and J by 6 bases, with 10 bases between them. The CDR3 here is CASSQGVVGNEQFF. DNA for the CDR3: TGCGCCAGCAGCCAAGGAGTGGTCGGCAATGAGCAGTTCTTC.

The chain combines TRBV2 with TRBJ2-4; D uncertain. V lost 7 bases and J lost 0, with 10 bases in between. The CDR3 is 14 amino acids. Germline V gives CDR1 SNHLY, CDR2 FYNNEI. CDR3 amino acids: CASTSYLAKNIQYF. Here the CDR3 DNA reads TGTGCCAGCACATCGTATCTAGCCAAAAACATTCAGTACTTC.

This chain uses TRBV4-3 with TRBJ2-7; D may correspond to TRBD1 or TRBD2 (7 bases each). The CDR3 is 16 amino acids. Trimming pared 0 bases from V and 5 bases from J, leaving 17 bases between. The germline CDR1 and CDR2 sequences are LGHNA and YSLEER. Written as DNA, the CDR3 is TGCGCCAGCAGCCAAGATCCAAGACAGGGAGGGAACGAGCAGTACTTC. This gives the protein CASSQDPRQGGNEQYF.

A note on this clone: Other DNA sequences in the same sample also yield this CDR3. The chain recombines TRBV9 with TRBJ1-1; D is unresolved. The germline V and J ends were trimmed by 3 bases and 1 base, with 7 bases remaining between them. Looked up from germline, CDR1 is SGDLS and CDR2 is YYNGEE. The CDR3 has 13 amino acids. CDR3 protein: CASSETENTEAFF. Written as DNA, the CDR3 is TGTGCCAGCAGCGAGACGGAGAACACTGAAGCTTTCTTT.

The V and J genes are TRBV14 and TRBJ2-5; TRBD2 is a possible D gene (6 bases). Germline V gives CDR1 SGHDN, CDR2 FVKESK. V lost 0 bases and J lost 4, with 18 bases in between. This CDR3 is built from 17 residues. The CDR3, as DNA: TGTGCCAGCAGCCAAGATTGGCGGGACTGGTATTTAGAGACCCAGTACTTC. Amino acids: CASSQDWRDWYLETQYF.

A word on this clone: The same CDR3 can be traced to other DNA sequences in this sample. J is TRBJ2-7 and V is TRBV29-1; D is possibly TRBD2 (5 bases). Germline V gives CDR1 SQVTM, CDR2 ANQGSEA. The V end lost 4 bases, the J end lost 6 bases, and 10 bases lay between the germline ends. The CDR3 contains 11 residues. CDR3: CSVVRGREQYF. CDR3 DNA sequence: TGCAGCGTTGTGCGCGGGCGCGAGCAGTACTTC.

The sample holds one count of this clone. The rearrangement links TRBV27 to TRBJ1-1, with D possibly TRBD1 on 5 matching bases. Trimming took off 0 bases at V and 0 bases at J, with 14 bases between the two ends. CDR3 length: 17 amino acids. In germline, CDR1 is MNHEY, CDR2 SMNVEV (reference sequence). CDR3 region: CASSLSNSRAMNTEAFF. In DNA, the CDR3 is TGTGCCAGCAGTTTATCGAATTCCAGGGCTATGAACACTGAAGCTTTCTTT.

Points on this clone: The same CDR3 is also encoded by other DNA sequences in this sample. The genes are TRBV5-4 and TRBJ2-1, with D uncertain. The CDR3 consists of 11 residues. V lost 1 base and J lost 4, with 0 bases in between. The germline gives CDR1 SGHNT, CDR2 YYREEE (reference sequence). The CDR3 loop is CASSLYNEQFF. CDR3 bases: TGTGCCAGCAGCTTGTACAATGAGCAGTTCTTC.